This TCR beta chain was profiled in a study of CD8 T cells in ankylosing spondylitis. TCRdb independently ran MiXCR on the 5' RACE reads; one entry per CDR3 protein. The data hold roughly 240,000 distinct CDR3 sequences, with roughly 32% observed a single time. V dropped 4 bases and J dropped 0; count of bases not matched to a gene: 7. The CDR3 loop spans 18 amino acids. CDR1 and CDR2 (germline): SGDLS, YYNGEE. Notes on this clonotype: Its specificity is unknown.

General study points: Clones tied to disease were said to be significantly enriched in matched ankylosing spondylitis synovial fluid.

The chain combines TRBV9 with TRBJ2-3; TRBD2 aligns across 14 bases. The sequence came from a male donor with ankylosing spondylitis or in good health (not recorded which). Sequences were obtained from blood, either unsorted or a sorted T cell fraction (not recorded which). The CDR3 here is CASSPGLAGGTSTDTQYF. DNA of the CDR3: TGTGCCAGCAGCCCCGGACTAGCGGGGGGCACTAGCACAGATACGCAGTATTTT.